The source of this T cell receptor (beta chain) is a study of T-cell memory formation after mild COVID-19. Study information: There were largely donor-specific TCR clusters.

The V gene end was trimmed by 4 bases and the J gene end by 1 base; junction bases not matched to a gene: 6. From germline, CDR1 is ENHRY and CDR2 SYGVKD. The CDR3 has 17 amino acids. The sample holds a few counts of this clonotype. TCR alpha and TCR beta cDNA libraries carrying sample barcodes and UMIs came from 5'RACE with constant-segment primers. TCRdb called the 5' RACE reads again in MiXCR, with one record for every CDR3 protein. The table shows more than 300,000 distinct CDR3 sequences, with about an eighth occurring only once. The TCR sequence derives from a man younger than 35 who had mild COVID-19 (a few samples of this study predate the infection). Cell type and time point are not known. The V call is TRBV10-3, the J call TRBJ2-6; 8 bases map to TRBD1. The sequenced sample consisted of PBMCs or a T cell subset sorted from them (not recorded which). In DNA, the CDR3 is TGTGCCATCAGTGGGCGGACAGGGAATTCTGGGGCCAACGTCCTGACTTTC. This sequence encodes CAISGRTGNSGANVLTF.